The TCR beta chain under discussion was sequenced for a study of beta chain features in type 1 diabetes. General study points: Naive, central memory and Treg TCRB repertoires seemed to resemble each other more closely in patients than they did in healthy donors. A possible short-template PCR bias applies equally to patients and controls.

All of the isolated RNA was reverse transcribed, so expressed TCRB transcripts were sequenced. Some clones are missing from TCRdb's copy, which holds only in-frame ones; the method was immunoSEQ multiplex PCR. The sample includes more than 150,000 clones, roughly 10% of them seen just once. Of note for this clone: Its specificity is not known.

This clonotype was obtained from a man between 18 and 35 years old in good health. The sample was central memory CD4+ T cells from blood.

CDR3 residues: CASSLARDGYTF. CDR3 DNA sequence: TGTGCCAGCAGCTTGGCCAGGGACGGCTACACCTTC. V gene TRBV5-6 combines with J gene TRBJ1-2; D is possibly TRBD1 (5 bases). Germline V lookup: CDR1 SGHDT, CDR2 YYEEEE. The germline V and J ends were trimmed by 0 bases and 8 bases, with 8 bases remaining between them. The CDR3 extends over 12 amino acids.